The 30 T cell receptor beta chains given below trace back to one sample, sequenced in a study of blood T cell repertoires in COVID-19. Clones were read by immunoSEQ multiplex PCR, and TCRdb kept only the in-frame ones, dropping some. The sample has 150,000 to 200,000 clones, roughly nine tenths seen once. The sequenced sample consisted of peripheral blood. The receptors here all came from a woman aged 70-85 years with acute or convalescent COVID-19.

The chain employs TRBV27 and TRBJ1-2; TRBD1 aligns across 8 bases. Germline CDR1 and CDR2: MNHEY and SMNVEV (reference sequence). This CDR3 is 14 amino acids long. V was pared by 5 bases and J by 7 bases, with 9 bases of the junction left unmatched. CDR3 loop: CASSPLFTGGGYTF. CDR3 coding DNA: TGTGCCAGCAGTCCGTTGTTCACAGGGGGTGGCTACACCTTC.

This chain connects TRBV19 to TRBJ1-1; 8 nucleotides line up with TRBD1. Germline-derived CDR1 and CDR2 are LNHDA and SQIVND (reference sequence). V lost 4 bases, J lost 5 bases, and 6 bases stayed unmatched. The CDR3 is made up of 14 amino acids. As DNA, the CDR3 is TGTGCCAGTAGTAAGGGACAGGTGCGAACTGAAGCTTTCTTT. It codes for CASSKGQVRTEAFF.

The rearrangement uses TRBV29-1 and TRBJ1-1; D unclear. The CDR3 length is 15 residues. Germline CDR1 and CDR2: SQVTM and ANQGSEA. V shed 7 bases and J shed 0 bases, with 18 bases lying between them. In DNA, the CDR3 is TGCAGCGCTGCAGACATATTCCCAGTGAACACTGAAGCTTTCTTT. Translating gives CSAADIFPVNTEAFF. The full variable domain, in which reference TRBV29-1 and TRBJ1-1 provide the parts outside the CDR3, is SAVISQKPSRDICQRGTSLTIQCQVDSQVTMMFWYRQQPGQSLTLIATANQGSEATYESGFVIDKFPISRPNLTFSTLTVSNMSPEDSSIYLCSAADIFPVNTEAFFGQGTRLTVV.

The rearrangement joins TRBV10-1 to TRBJ2-1, with D possibly matching TRBD1 (6 bases). The CDR3 extends over 17 amino acids. Germline CDR1 reads WNHNN; CDR2 reads SYGVQD (reference sequence). Trimming shortened V by 0 bases and J by 4 bases, and 16 bases separated the two germline ends. CDR3 protein: CASSESPGARGYNEQFF. DNA for the CDR3: TGCGCCAGCAGTGAGTCGCCAGGGGCCAGAGGGTACAATGAGCAGTTCTTC.

The V call is TRBV29-1, the J call TRBJ2-7, with D possibly TRBD1 on 7 matching bases. The ends were cut back, 1 base at V and 3 bases at J, with 10 bases in the middle. Germline V gene sequence: CDR1 SQVTM, CDR2 ANQGSEA. This CDR3 has 13 residues. The CDR3 reads CSVEGQGGYEQYF. The CDR3, as DNA: TGCAGCGTTGAAGGTCAGGGGGGCTACGAGCAGTACTTC.

This clone was detected only once. One end of the junction fails to match germline, which may point to a read error. This rearrangement joins TRBV2 to TRBJ2-1; 9 positions match TRBD2. The CDR3 totals 15 residues. Germline V lookup: CDR1 SNHLY, CDR2 FYNNEI. The CDR3 nucleotides read TGTGCCAGCAGTCAAGCGGGAGGACCCTTCAATGAGCAGTTCTTC. This translates into CASSQAGGPFNEQFF.

The chain is built from TRBV5-1 and TRBJ2-7; 9 bases align to TRBD1. V shed 6 bases, J shed 2 bases, and the junction held 9 bases outside the gene matches. Per germline, CDR1 SGHRS and CDR2 YFSETQ. The length of the CDR3 is 15 residues. This chain's CDR3 is CASTDPGTGTYEQYF. For the CDR3, the DNA is TGCGCCAGCACCGACCCCGGGACAGGGACCTACGAGCAGTACTTC.

This clone was seen once. This sequence joins TRBV27 and TRBJ1-6; 11 nucleotides agree with TRBD1. Germline CDR1 is MNHEY and CDR2 is SMNVEV (reference sequence). V gave up 4 bases and J gave up 7 bases; unmatched junction bases: 12. CDR3 length: 18 residues. CDR3 region: CASSSPRTRDRGNSPLHF. CDR3 DNA sequence: TGTGCCAGCAGTTCCCCCCGAACACGGGACAGGGGGAATTCACCCCTCCACTTT.

The V call is TRBV15, the J call TRBJ1-3; D remains unclear. The CDR3 totals 14 residues. V lost 5 bases, J lost 0 bases, and 8 bases lay in between. Germline CDR1 LNHNV, CDR2 YYDKDF (reference sequence). The CDR3 DNA follows: TGTGCCACCAGCTCCCGCGACTCTGGAAACACCATATATTTT. Protein product: CATSSRDSGNTIYF. The variable domain in full, with the rest retrieved from reference TRBV15 and TRBJ1-3, is DAMVIQNPRYQVTQFGKPVTLSCSQTLNHNVMYWYQQKSSQAPKLLFHYYDKDFNNEADTPDNFQSRRPNTSFCFLDIRSPGLGDTAMYLCATSSRDSGNTIYFGEGSWLTVV.

The chain recombines TRBV2 with TRBJ1-5, with D uncertain. Trimming cost V 2 bases and J 0 bases, with 8 bases left between them. Germline V CDR1 and CDR2: SNHLY, FYNNEI. The CDR3 spans 15 residues. The CDR3 reads CASSESAASNQPQHF. The CDR3 bases are TGTGCCAGCAGTGAATCGGCGGCTAGCAATCAGCCCCAGCATTTT. Drawing the rest from reference TRBV2 and TRBJ1-5, the complete variable domain is EPEVTQTPSHQVTQMGQEVILRCVPISNHLYFYWYRQILGQKVEFLVSFYNNEISEKSEIFDDQFSVERPDGSNFTLKIRSTKLEDSAMYFCASSESAASNQPQHFGDGTRLSIL.

The chain is built from TRBV7-9 and TRBJ2-5; TRBD2 is a possible D gene (6 bases). This CDR3 contains 15 residues. Trimming took 1 base from V and 4 from J, leaving 13 bases between them. Germline V gene sequence: CDR1 SEHNR, CDR2 FQNEAQ (reference sequence). DNA of the CDR3: TGTGCCAGCAGCTTAGGACTAGGAGGTAGAGAGACCCAGTACTTC. It translates to CASSLGLGGRETQYF.

The gene calls are TRBV15 and TRBJ1-1, with 8 bases aligning to TRBD1. Germline V gene data show CDR1 as LNHNV and CDR2 as YYDKDF (reference sequence). The V gene end was trimmed by 5 bases and the J gene end by 5 bases; junction bases not matched to a gene: 10. The CDR3 is made up of 15 amino acids. CDR3 bases: TGTGCCACCAGCTCTCGAGACAGGGGATGGACTGAAGCTTTCTTT. Amino acids: CATSSRDRGWTEAFF.

There are a few counts of this clone. The gene calls are TRBV15 and TRBJ2-1; 9 bases agree with TRBD2. From germline, CDR1 is LNHNV and CDR2 YYDKDF (reference sequence). V shed 3 bases and J 2 bases; nucleotides not matched to a gene: 2. This CDR3 is 15 amino acids long. CDR3 in DNA: TGTGCCACCAGCAGGGTAGCGGGAGCCTACAATGAGCAGTTCTTC. Translated: CATSRVAGAYNEQFF.

The chain links TRBV5-1 to TRBJ2-3, with a tentative D call TRBD1 (6 bases). The germline V gene encodes CDR1 SGHRS and CDR2 YFSETQ. The CDR3 length is 14 residues. The V end was cut by 2 bases, the J end by 1 base, with 8 bases between. This CDR3 is CASSLQGGTDTQYF. CDR3 nucleotide sequence: TGCGCCAGCAGCTTACAGGGTGGCACAGATACGCAGTATTTT.

The chain couples TRBV7-6 to TRBJ2-1; 10 bases are a match to TRBD2. The CDR3 contains 18 residues. Per germline, CDR1 SGHVS and CDR2 FNYEAQ. J lost 1 base, V lost 5 bases, and 11 bases had no gene match. The CDR3 DNA reads as TGTGCCAGCAGCATCGGTTCGGCTAGCGGGGGATCCTACAATGAGCAGTTCTTC. Translating it yields CASSIGSASGGSYNEQFF.

Here the CDR3 DNA reads TGTGCCAGCAGTCGGGGGGGGAGGTTCGGTGGCTACACCTTC. This codes for CASSRGGRFGGYTF. The chain carries TRBV2 and TRBJ1-2, with D perhaps TRBD1 (5 bases). The germline gives CDR1 SNHLY, CDR2 FYNNEI. V shed 5 bases and J shed 7 bases, with 17 bases lying between them. The CDR3 spans 14 residues.

The chain carries TRBV9 and TRBJ2-6; D perhaps matches TRBD1 (5 bases). Between the trimmed V and J ends, which lost 4 bases and 2 bases, there was a span of 19 bases. The length of the CDR3 is 18 residues. CDR1 is SGDLS and CDR2 is YYNGEE in the germline V gene. CDR3 sequence (DNA): TGTGCCAGCAGCCCTCGGTTTGGGGCTCTGGCTGGGGCCAACGTCCTGACTTTC. The encoded protein is CASSPRFGALAGANVLTF.

The rearrangement links TRBV6-5 to TRBJ2-7; 8 nucleotides line up with TRBD2. This CDR3 is 15 amino acids long. The germline CDR1 and CDR2 sequences are MNHEY and SVGAGI. V shed 4 bases and J 1 base; nucleotides not matched to a gene: 6. This CDR3 reads CASSSPRGGSYEQYF. DNA of the CDR3: TGTGCCAGCAGTTCCCCACGGGGGGGGTCCTACGAGCAGTACTTC.

The V gene is TRBV11-1, the J gene TRBJ2-7; TRBD1 matches at 7 bases. Per germline, CDR1 SGHAT and CDR2 FQDESV (reference sequence). CDR3 length equals 15 residues. Germline trimming cut 1 base from V and 1 base from J; bases unmatched to any gene: 4. CDR3: CASSLEGQSSYEQYF. Written as DNA, the CDR3 is TGTGCCAGCAGCTTAGAGGGACAGTCTTCCTACGAGCAGTACTTC.

V gene TRBV6-2 or TRBV6-3 combines with J gene TRBJ2-1, with a weak D call TRBD2 (6 bases). The CDR3 sequence is 14 residues long. V lost 1 base and J lost 9, with 13 bases in between. CDR1 MNHEY and CDR2 SVGEGT come from the germline V gene. The CDR3 region has the DNA TGTGCCAGCAGTTACTTCGGCGGGGTGGGTGAGCAGTTCTTC. This translates into CASSYFGGVGEQFF.

The rearrangement uses TRBV28 and TRBJ2-7; 13 bases map to TRBD2. Germline CDR1 and CDR2: MDHEN and SYDVKM. After removal of 6 bases from V and 4 bases from J, the junction contained 6 bases not matched to a gene. The CDR3 has 15 residues. CDR3 loop: CASRGTSGNLYEQYF. The CDR3 coding sequence is TGTGCCAGCAGGGGGACTAGCGGGAACCTATACGAGCAGTACTTC.

The chain has TRBV27 and TRBJ2-7; 7 nucleotides line up with TRBD1. Per the germline V gene, CDR1 is MNHEY and CDR2 is SMNVEV (reference sequence). After removal of 5 bases from V and 0 bases from J, the junction contained 7 bases not matched to a gene. The CDR3 is 15 residues long. CDR3 in amino acids: CASSLKQGNSYEQYF. DNA of the CDR3: TGTGCCAGCAGTCTAAAACAGGGGAACTCCTACGAGCAGTACTTC.

The J gene is TRBJ1-1, the V gene TRBV2; D is unclear. V was pared by 4 bases and J by 5 bases, with 11 bases between. The germline V gene has CDR1 SNHLY and CDR2 FYNNEI. The CDR3 length is 13 residues. The CDR3 DNA reads as TGTGCCAGCAGTGTGGGTTACGGGACTGAAGCTTTCTTT. Its translation: CASSVGYGTEAFF.

This clone has a handful of counts. This chain joins TRBV4-1 and TRBJ2-5, with 11 bases lining up with TRBD1. With V trimmed by 8 bases and J by 5 bases, 10 bases remained unmatched. The CDR3 totals 15 residues. Germline V CDR1 and CDR2: MGHRA, YSYEKL. CDR3 sequence: CASAVSDRGPETQYF. The CDR3 nucleotides read TGCGCCAGCGCAGTTTCGGACAGGGGGCCGGAGACCCAGTACTTC.

This clone was found once. The chain combines TRBV19 with TRBJ2-5; 7 bases line up with TRBD2. The CDR3 runs to 13 residues. The germline V gene has CDR1 LNHDA and CDR2 SQIVND (reference sequence). V shed 2 bases and J 5 bases; nucleotides not matched to a gene: 2. CDR3 nucleotides: TGTGCCAGTAGTATAAGCGGGGTTGAGACCCAGTACTTC. This gives the protein CASSISGVETQYF.

This clone was seen once. This chain uses TRBV28 with TRBJ1-6; D is possibly TRBD1 (5 bases). Between the trimmed V and J ends, which lost 2 bases and 7 bases, there was a span of 18 bases. CDR1 is MDHEN, CDR2 SYDVKM, per germline. The CDR3 loop spans 17 amino acids. The CDR3 loop is CASSLGDPRQINSPLHF. In DNA, the CDR3 is TGTGCCAGCAGTTTAGGCGACCCTCGACAGATAAATTCACCCCTCCACTTT.

The V call is TRBV18, the J call TRBJ2-2; D call uncertain. The V and J ends lost 3 bases and 1 base respectively, with 6 bases between them. CDR3 length: 14 residues. CDR1 and CDR2 (germline): KGHSH, LQKENI. Written as DNA, the CDR3 is TGTGCCAGCTCACCCTCTATGAACACCGGGGAGCTGTTTTTT. Its protein product is CASSPSMNTGELFF. Using reference TRBV18 and TRBJ2-2 for the parts outside the CDR3, the full variable domain is NAGVMQNPRHLVRRRGQEARLRCSPMKGHSHVYWYRQLPEEGLKFMVYLQKENIIDESGMPKERFSAEFPKEGPSILRIQQVVRGDSAAYFCASSPSMNTGELFFGEGSRLTVL.

This chain uses TRBV18 with TRBJ2-7; a weak D match, TRBD2 (13 bases). This CDR3 is 20 amino acids long. In germline, CDR1 is KGHSH, CDR2 LQKENI. V was clipped by 0 bases and J by 3 bases, with 27 bases between them. CDR3 region: CASSPPGQGATSGRFYEQYF. The CDR3 region has the DNA TGTGCCAGCTCACCACCGGGACAGGGGGCGACTAGCGGGAGGTTCTACGAGCAGTACTTC.

The chain is built from TRBV11-2 and TRBJ2-2; 9 bases map to TRBD1. Germline V gives CDR1 SGHAT, CDR2 FQNNGV. This CDR3 is 15 amino acids long. V dropped 4 bases and J dropped 5; count of bases not matched to a gene: 5. CDR3 sequence reads: CASSYDRGFTGELFF. The CDR3 DNA reads as TGTGCCAGCAGCTACGACAGGGGGTTTACCGGGGAGCTGTTTTTT.

The rearrangement links TRBV6-2 or TRBV6-3 to TRBJ1-5; maybe TRBD1 (5 bases). From germline, CDR1 is MNHEY and CDR2 SVGEGT. V was trimmed by 4 bases and J by 2 bases, leaving 12 bases between them. The CDR3 sequence is 15 residues long. In DNA form, the CDR3 reads TGTGCCAGCAGTTGGCAGGGTGGAGGCAATCAGCCCCAGCATTTT. It yields the protein CASSWQGGGNQPQHF.